This T cell receptor beta chain was sequenced in a study of metastatic and nonmetastatic thyroid tumors. The trim removed 8 bases at V and 5 bases at J, leaving 9 bases unmatched. The germline V gene has CDR1 LNHDA and CDR2 SQIVND (reference sequence). The CDR3 has 14 amino acids. No treatment of any kind had been given to any patient before thyroid surgery. The table lists this clone with many counts. Source study methods: Construction of a distant-metastasis classifier for papillary thyroid cancer relied on CDR3 differences across clinicopathological groups. With MiXCR, TCRdb called clones anew from the PCR reads. What appears here as the V and J calls and clone size reflects TCRdb's work, not the paper's. The sample shows about 35,000 clones, about 29% of them seen only once.

The V call is TRBV19, the J call TRBJ1-1, with 9 nucleotides matching TRBD1. The sequence was obtained from a female donor with papillary thyroid cancer or a benign thyroid nodule (not recorded which). Some clones in this sample may be carry-over from other donors' samples. Sequencing used blood. The CDR3 nucleotides are TGTGCCAGTGGGGGCGACAGGGGGAAAACTGAAGCTTTCTTT. It is translated as CASGGDRGKTEAFF.